A single sample gave rise to the 7 T cell receptor beta chains below, sequenced in a study of T cells in pancreatic ductal adenocarcinoma. Selected pancreatic ductal adenocarcinoma patients had undergone surgery without neoadjuvant therapy. TCRdb keeps only in-frame clones here, not all; method: immunoSEQ multiplex PCR. The data contain 25,000 to 35,000 clones, over 85% of them singletons. The source material was PBMCs. These receptors originate from a human donor with pancreatic ductal adenocarcinoma.

V is TRBV7-8 and J is TRBJ1-4; 7 nucleotides agree with TRBD1. The J segment lost 7 bases and the V segment lost 5 bases, leaving 16 bases of the junction unmatched. CDR3 length: 17 amino acids. The germline gives CDR1 SGHVS, CDR2 FQNEAQ. CDR3 DNA: TGTGCCAGCAGCCCAAGGGGGACTCCTTCAGGGGGTGAAAAACTGTTTTTT. Translation gives CASSPRGTPSGGEKLFF. The entire variable domain, with the rest obtained from reference TRBV7-8 and TRBJ1-4, is as follows: GAGVSQSPRYKVAKRGQDVALRCDPISGHVSLFWYQQALGQGPEFLTYFQNEAQLDKSGLPSDRFFAERPEGSVSTLKIQRTQQEDSAVYLCASSPRGTPSGGEKLFFGSGTQLSVL.

The V and J genes are TRBV7-2 and TRBJ1-5; D not certain. CDR1 is SGHTA, CDR2 FQGNSA, per germline. Trimming shortened V by 1 base and J by 3 bases, and 1 base separated the two germline ends. This CDR3 spans 12 amino acids. DNA of the CDR3: TGTGCCAGCAGCTTAGACAATCAGCCCCAGCATTTT. This sequence encodes CASSLDNQPQHF.

This clone occurred once. J is TRBJ2-7 and V is TRBV7-9, with D uncertain. V was trimmed by 1 base and J by 6 bases, leaving 13 bases between them. The germline gives CDR1 SEHNR, CDR2 FQNEAQ (reference sequence). CDR3 length: 14 residues. This CDR3 is CASSLEGFLGEQYF. DNA of the CDR3: TGTGCCAGCAGCTTAGAGGGTTTCCTTGGCGAGCAGTACTTC. Variable domain in full (rest from reference TRBV7-9 and TRBJ2-7): DTGVSQNPRHKITKRGQNVTFRCDPISEHNRLYWYRQTLGQGPEFLTYFQNEAQLEKSRLLSDRFSAERPKGSFSTLEIQRTEQGDSAMYLCASSLEGFLGEQYFGPGTRLTVT.

In regard to this clone: The final CDR3 position lacks the conserved phenylalanine or tryptophan, pointing to a likely read error. Because the CDR3's place on the DNA is in doubt, the DNA is left out and the CDR3 is given as listed by TCRdb. The V gene is TRBV6-5, the J gene TRBJ1-1. From its first to its last residue, the CDR3 has 13 amino acids. Per germline, CDR1 MNHEY and CDR2 SVGAGI. The CDR3 region is CASRTGPGQGRVL.

The rearrangement joins TRBV7-9 to TRBJ2-1; D unresolved. Germline lookup yields CDR1 SEHNR and CDR2 FQNEAQ (reference sequence). V was clipped by 1 base and J by 13 bases, with 17 bases between them. CDR3 length equals 14 residues. CDR3 bases: TGTGCCAGCAGCTTAGAATCTGCGACTGGGTCACAGTTCTTC. This gives the protein CASSLESATGSQFF.

V gene TRBV9 combines with J gene TRBJ2-1; maybe TRBD2 (6 bases). Germline-derived CDR1 and CDR2 are SGDLS and YYNGEE. The CDR3 is made up of 16 amino acids. Trimming left V 3 bases short and J 2 bases short, with 15 bases between. CDR3 region: CASSGTTLGAYNEQFF. DNA of the CDR3: TGTGCCAGCAGCGGGACTACCCTTGGAGCCTACAATGAGCAGTTCTTC.

This clone was recorded a few times. The V gene is TRBV4-3, the J gene TRBJ2-5; D is uncertain. The CDR3 has 13 residues. Germline V lookup: CDR1 LGHNA, CDR2 YSLEER. Trimming took 1 base from V and 5 from J, leaving 8 bases between them. The CDR3 DNA is TGCGCCAGCAGCCAAGGTATCGGCGAGACCCAGTACTTC. Its translation: CASSQGIGETQYF.